Following are 15 T cell receptor beta chains from one sample sequenced in a study of cytomegalovirus exposure and HLA in healthy donors. Assay used: immunoSEQ multiplex PCR; TCRdb lists only in-frame clones, some missing. The data contain over 100,000 clones, 89% of them seen just once; the ten biggest clones take up about 1.2%. The specimen sequenced was PBMCs. The receptors here all came from a young woman in good health and CMV-seronegative.

This clone has only one observation. The chain combines TRBV5-4 with TRBJ1-1; 9 nucleotides line up with TRBD1. The germline V gene has CDR1 SGHNT and CDR2 YYREEE (reference sequence). The V segment lost 4 bases and the J segment 6 bases; nucleotides outside the gene matches: 7. The CDR3 spans 14 residues. CDR3 sequence reads: CASSLRDRDSEAFF. In DNA, the CDR3 is TGTGCCAGCAGCCTCCGGGACAGGGACTCTGAAGCTTTCTTT.

The chain uses TRBV9 and TRBJ2-1, with a tentative D call TRBD2 (5 bases). Germline CDR1 is SGDLS and CDR2 is YYNGEE. V lost 2 bases to trimming and J lost 9 bases, with 21 bases between them. The CDR3 runs to 16 residues. The CDR3 reads CASSVISSPLLGEQFF. CDR3 coding DNA: TGTGCCAGCAGCGTGATCTCTAGCCCTTTACTGGGTGAGCAGTTCTTC.

The chain employs TRBV7-3 and TRBJ1-6; 7 positions match TRBD1. J gave up 7 bases and V 3 bases, and 3 bases lay outside the gene matches. The CDR3 extends over 14 amino acids. Germline assignment: CDR1 SGHTA and CDR2 FQGTGA. The CDR3 DNA sequence: TGTGCCAGCAGCTTCGGGACAGAAAATTCACCCCTCCACTTT. Translation gives CASSFGTENSPLHF.

This rearrangement joins TRBV7-8 to TRBJ2-1; D might be TRBD2 (5 bases). Germline assignment: CDR1 SGHVS and CDR2 FQNEAQ. V was trimmed by 4 bases and J by 13 bases, leaving 17 bases between them. This CDR3 region has 13 residues. The DNA for the CDR3 is TGTGCCAGCAGCTCATCCCCCTGGAGGATCCAGTTCTTC. Its protein product is CASSSSPWRIQFF.

Only one count was recorded for this clone. The chain uses TRBV5-4 and TRBJ2-3, with TRBD2 matching 8 bases. The CDR3 totals 15 residues. J was trimmed by 2 bases and V by 2 bases; bases with no gene match: 4. The V gene's germline CDR1 is SGHNT and CDR2 YYREEE (reference sequence). CDR3 coding DNA: TGTGCCAGCAGCTTAACTAGCGGATACACAGATACGCAGTATTTT. Translated: CASSLTSGYTDTQYF. Looking up the rest from reference TRBV5-4 and TRBJ2-3 gives the full variable domain: ETGVTQSPTHLIKTRGQQVTLRCSSQSGHNTVSWYQQALGQGPQFIFQYYREEENGRGNFPPRFSGLQFPNYSSELNVNALELDDSALYLCASSLTSGYTDTQYFGPGTRLTVL.

V usage is TRBV12-5 and J usage is TRBJ2-3, with 8 bases fitting TRBD1. The CDR3 is 17 residues long. In germline, CDR1 is LGHNT, CDR2 FRNRAP. The V gene end was trimmed by 3 bases and the J gene end by 6 bases; junction bases not matched to a gene: 14. CDR3 coding DNA: TGTGCTAGTGGTTTCTATCCCATCCAGGGGGCTGTTGATACGCAGTATTTT. Translated, it gives CASGFYPIQGAVDTQYF.

The V gene is TRBV11-2, the J gene TRBJ2-5, with 10 bases identical to TRBD1. CDR1 and CDR2 (germline): SGHAT, FQNNGV. This CDR3 has 15 amino acids. V lost 2 bases and J lost 2; bases outside the gene matches: 2. The CDR3 sequence is CASSLRDRGQETQYF. The CDR3 coding sequence is TGTGCCAGCAGCTTAAGGGACAGGGGACAAGAGACCCAGTACTTC.

The V call is TRBV11-2, the J call TRBJ1-1; maybe TRBD1 (6 bases). CDR1 and CDR2 from the germline V gene are SGHAT and FQNNGV. This CDR3 contains 16 residues. Trimming cost V 2 bases and J 5 bases, with 18 bases left between them. In DNA, the CDR3 is TGTGCCAGCAGCTTATTCTCGTTAATGAGGGGGACTGAAGCTTTCTTT. It codes for CASSLFSLMRGTEAFF.

This chain uses TRBV5-1 with TRBJ2-7; 11 nucleotides match TRBD2. V shed 7 bases, J shed 4 bases, and the junction held 1 base outside the gene matches. In germline, CDR1 is SGHRS, CDR2 YFSETQ. The CDR3 is made up of 12 amino acids. The CDR3 spells CASGTSGYEQYF. The CDR3 region has the DNA TGCGCCAGCGGGACTAGCGGTTACGAGCAGTACTTC.

The chain combines TRBV11-2 with TRBJ2-5; tentatively, D is TRBD2 (5 bases). Deletions cut 5 bases from V and 2 bases from J, with 15 bases between. Per the germline V gene, CDR1 is SGHAT and CDR2 is FQNNGV. This CDR3 has 15 residues. The chain's CDR3 is CASSPQRASQETQYF. The CDR3 bases are TGTGCCAGCAGCCCCCAGAGGGCATCACAAGAGACCCAGTACTTC.

J is TRBJ1-2 and V is TRBV2, with TRBD1 identical over 9 bases. Germline-derived CDR1 and CDR2 are SNHLY and FYNNEI. J gave up 4 bases and V 5 bases, and 5 bases lay outside the gene matches. The CDR3 totals 14 residues. This CDR3 reads CASSRDRDPYGYTF. CDR3 bases: TGTGCCAGCAGTCGGGACAGGGACCCCTATGGCTACACCTTC. The full variable domain, rest sourced from reference TRBV2 and TRBJ1-2, is EPEVTQTPSHQVTQMGQEVILRCVPISNHLYFYWYRQILGQKVEFLVSFYNNEISEKSEIFDDQFSVERPDGSNFTLKIRSTKLEDSAMYFCASSRDRDPYGYTFGSGTRLTVV.

The chain employs TRBV11-1 and TRBJ1-4; D is unclear. The germline V gene encodes CDR1 SGHAT and CDR2 FQDESV (reference sequence). The CDR3 spans 15 residues. Trimming took 4 bases from V and 0 from J, leaving 9 bases between them. CDR3 sequence (DNA): TGTGCCAGCAGCTCACACAGTGCAACTAATGAAAAACTGTTTTTT. This gives the protein CASSSHSATNEKLFF.

The rearrangement uses TRBV19 and TRBJ1-1, with no clear D. The CDR3 is 14 amino acids. Germline lookup yields CDR1 LNHDA and CDR2 SQIVND (reference sequence). V lost 0 bases and J 7 bases, leaving 12 bases between the germline ends. The CDR3 sequence: CASSIDAQEDEAFF. CDR3 coding DNA: TGTGCCAGTAGTATAGACGCTCAGGAGGATGAAGCTTTCTTT. The full variable domain, in which reference TRBV19 and TRBJ1-1 provide the parts outside the CDR3, is DGGITQSPKYLFRKEGQNVTLSCEQNLNHDAMYWYRQDPGQGLRLIYYSQIVNDFQKGDIAEGYSVSREKKESFPLTVTSAQKNPTAFYLCASSIDAQEDEAFFGQGTRLTVV.

The chain employs TRBV6-6 and TRBJ1-5; D is possibly TRBD1 (6 bases). The CDR3 contains 15 residues. Germline lookup yields CDR1 MNHNY and CDR2 SVGAGI (reference sequence). The V end lost 5 bases, the J end lost 0 bases, and 11 bases lay between the germline ends. In DNA, the CDR3 is TGTGCCAGCAGTGACTACAGGGATAGCAATCAGCCCCAGCATTTT. This gives the protein CASSDYRDSNQPQHF.

Only a few counts were recorded for this clone. The chain combines TRBV18 with TRBJ1-1, with D perhaps matching TRBD1 (6 bases). Per the germline V gene, CDR1 is KGHSH and CDR2 is LQKENI. The CDR3 spans 15 residues. V was clipped by 2 bases and J by 4 bases, with 14 bases between them. The CDR3 DNA follows: TGTGCCAGCTCACCATACACAGGGATGGGCACTGAAGCTTTCTTT. It encodes CASSPYTGMGTEAFF.